The 27 T cell receptor beta chains below come from one sample, sequenced in a study of radiotherapy plus CTLA-4 blockade in lung cancer. Using immunoSEQ multiplex PCR, the repertoire was profiled, and TCRdb retains in-frame clones only, with some absent. The profile shows roughly 55,000 clones, less than 75% of them singletons. Sequenced here: peripheral blood, sampled from a patient treated with radiotherapy plus ipilimumab. These receptors were collected from a human donor with non-small cell lung cancer whose response to radiotherapy plus ipilimumab could not be evaluated.

The table lists this clone with many counts. The CDR3 DNA reads as TGTGCCATCAGTGGGCCGGGACAGGGAGGTGGGAACACTGAAGCTTTCTTT. It specifies CAISGPGQGGGNTEAFF. The chain joins TRBV10-3 to TRBJ1-1, with TRBD1 identical over 9 bases. V dropped 4 bases and J dropped 1; count of bases not matched to a gene: 10. Germline V gene data show CDR1 as ENHRY and CDR2 as SYGVKD. This CDR3 has 17 amino acids.

This clone was seen a handful of times. The chain is built from TRBV7-2 and TRBJ2-1; 9 bases map to TRBD2. CDR3 length equals 14 residues. After removal of 4 bases from V and 9 bases from J, the junction contained 7 bases not matched to a gene. Germline-derived CDR1 and CDR2 are SGHTA and FQGNSA. Here the CDR3 DNA reads TGTGCCAGCAGCTCCGGGACTAGCTGGGGTGAGCAGTTCTTC. Translated, it gives CASSSGTSWGEQFF.

This clone was seen just once. The genes are TRBV2 and TRBJ2-3; D possibly corresponds to TRBD1 (5 bases). The germline CDR1 and CDR2 sequences are SNHLY and FYNNEI. CDR3 length: 14 residues. Trimming removed 2 bases from V and 1 base from J, with 7 bases in between. CDR3 coding DNA: TGTGCCAGCAGTGAAAAGACAGGCACAGATACGCAGTATTTT. Its protein is CASSEKTGTDTQYF.

The chain uses TRBV20-1 and TRBJ1-1; D unclear. The V end lost 5 bases, the J end lost 5 bases, and 9 bases lay between the germline ends. From germline, CDR1 is DFQATT and CDR2 SNEGSKA (reference sequence). The CDR3 runs to 11 residues. The CDR3 is CSAPSLTEAFF. In nucleotides, the CDR3 is TGCAGTGCTCCGAGCCTTACTGAAGCTTTCTTT.

The CDR3 sequence is CASTRGQAISLDYEQYF. Written as DNA, the CDR3 is TGTGCCAGCACTAGGGGACAGGCCATCTCACTGGACTACGAGCAGTACTTC. The chain carries TRBV11-2 and TRBJ2-7; 8 bases fit TRBD1. With V trimmed by 7 bases and J by 3 bases, 17 bases remained unmatched. Germline V gives CDR1 SGHAT, CDR2 FQNNGV. The CDR3 contains 17 residues.

The rearrangement links TRBV4-1 to TRBJ2-7, with TRBD2 matching over 11 bases. This CDR3 spans 15 amino acids. Germline CDR1 MGHRA, CDR2 YSYEKL. V gave up 1 base and J gave up 4 bases; unmatched junction bases: 3. Here the CDR3 DNA reads TGCGCCAGCAGCCAAGTGACTAGCGGGAATTACGAGCAGTACTTC. Protein sequence: CASSQVTSGNYEQYF.

The rearrangement uses TRBV7-3 and TRBJ2-1; D is unresolved. The CDR3 runs to 15 residues. Germline CDR1 reads SGHTA; CDR2 reads FQGTGA. The V end lost 6 bases, the J end lost 0 bases, and 12 bases lay between the germline ends. CDR3 amino acids: CASRATPNSYNEQFF. The CDR3 DNA reads as TGTGCCAGCAGGGCGACACCAAACTCCTACAATGAGCAGTTCTTC.

The J gene is TRBJ2-2, the V gene TRBV10-1; unclear D gene. CDR3 length: 14 residues. From germline, CDR1 is WNHNN and CDR2 SYGVQD (reference sequence). V shed 3 bases and J shed 5 bases, with 10 bases lying between them. CDR3 amino acids: CASSDSFGTGELFF. The CDR3 nucleotides are TGCGCCAGCAGTGATTCCTTCGGGACCGGGGAGCTGTTTTTT.

The chain uses TRBV19 and TRBJ1-5; 8 nucleotides agree with TRBD1. This CDR3 contains 16 residues. The germline CDR1 and CDR2 sequences are LNHDA and SQIVND (reference sequence). After removal of 3 bases from V and 5 bases from J, the junction contained 9 bases not matched to a gene. This chain's CDR3 is CASSILPGQGHQPQHF. CDR3 coding DNA: TGTGCCAGTAGTATCCTCCCTGGACAGGGCCATCAGCCCCAGCATTTT.

The V call is TRBV2, the J call TRBJ1-1, with a weak D call TRBD1 (6 bases). V lost 6 bases and J 4 bases, leaving 15 bases between the germline ends. CDR1 and CDR2 from the germline V gene are SNHLY and FYNNEI. The CDR3 covers 14 residues. The CDR3, as DNA: TGTGCCAGCAGCTACAGGGATGGGAGCACTGAAGCTTTCTTT. Translated, it gives CASSYRDGSTEAFF. The whole variable domain, remainder taken from reference TRBV2 and TRBJ1-1, is EPEVTQTPSHQVTQMGQEVILRCVPISNHLYFYWYRQILGQKVEFLVSFYNNEISEKSEIFDDQFSVERPDGSNFTLKIRSTKLEDSAMYFCASSYRDGSTEAFFGQGTRLTVV.

The CDR3 bases are TGTGCCAGCAGTCCGACCTTTGGGCAGGCACCTAACTATGGCTACACCTTC. Translated: CASSPTFGQAPNYGYTF. The rearrangement joins TRBV7-9 to TRBJ1-2, with D unclear. This CDR3 spans 17 amino acids. Germline V CDR1 and CDR2: SEHNR, FQNEAQ (reference sequence). Trimming cost V 6 bases and J 0 bases, with 20 bases left between them.

This chain uses TRBV19 with TRBJ2-2; possible D gene TRBD2, 5 bases. The germline CDR1 and CDR2 sequences are LNHDA and SQIVND (reference sequence). There are 14 residues in the CDR3. Trimming removed 9 bases from V and 1 base from J, with 12 bases in between. CDR3 amino acids: CASKTGMNTGELFF. The CDR3 DNA is TGTGCCAGCAAAACGGGGATGAACACCGGGGAGCTGTTTTTT.

The J gene is TRBJ2-7, the V gene TRBV18, with no clear D. The CDR3 totals 13 residues. V was clipped by 3 bases and J by 2 bases, with 8 bases between them. Germline V gives CDR1 KGHSH, CDR2 LQKENI. The CDR3 loop is CASSPSQAYEQYF. CDR3 bases: TGTGCCAGCTCACCTTCACAAGCCTACGAGCAGTACTTC.

This clone has only a few counts. The chain employs TRBV30 and TRBJ1-5, with D possibly being TRBD1 (5 bases). The CDR3 contains 14 residues. Trimming left V 2 bases short and J 7 bases short, with 15 bases between. The germline CDR1 and CDR2 sequences are GTSNPN and SVGIG (reference sequence). The CDR3 here is CAWSKQASSQPQHF. CDR3 DNA: TGTGCCTGGAGTAAACAGGCATCAAGCCAGCCCCAGCATTTT.

This sequence joins TRBV7-9 and TRBJ2-1; TRBD2 is a possible D gene (5 bases). Trimming left V 2 bases short and J 7 bases short, with 18 bases between. Germline V gene data show CDR1 as SEHNR and CDR2 as FQNEAQ (reference sequence). The CDR3 consists of 16 residues. CDR3 loop: CASSLSGGPIGNEQFF. The CDR3, as DNA: TGTGCCAGCAGCTTAAGCGGCGGCCCCATCGGGAATGAGCAGTTCTTC.

This sequence joins TRBV5-5 and TRBJ1-5; D call uncertain. This CDR3 is built from 17 residues. In germline, CDR1 is SGHKS, CDR2 YYEKEE (reference sequence). V gave up 4 bases and J gave up 6 bases, with 23 bases separating them. The CDR3, as DNA: TGTGCCAGCAGCAGCGCCCGACGCGGGGAGTTAGGTCAGCCCCAGCATTTT. It specifies CASSSARRGELGQPQHF. Complete variable domain (other parts from reference TRBV5-5 and TRBJ1-5): DAGVTQSPTHLIKTRGQQVTLRCSPISGHKSVSWYQQVLGQGPQFIFQYYEKEERGRGNFPDRFSARQFPNYSSELNVNALLLGDSALYLCASSSARRGELGQPQHFGDGTRLSIL.

The J gene is TRBJ1-5, the V gene TRBV9, with D possibly being TRBD1 (5 bases). Trimming left V 0 bases short and J 7 bases short, with 14 bases between. The CDR3 length is 15 residues. Looked up from germline, CDR1 is SGDLS and CDR2 is YYNGEE. The CDR3 DNA follows: TGTGCCAGCAGCGTAGAAGGGGACTCCGGCCAGCCCCAGCATTTT. Its protein is CASSVEGDSGQPQHF.

This chain connects TRBV9 to TRBJ1-1; D is uncertain. V was cut by 6 bases and J by 4 bases, with 13 bases left in between. The CDR3 is made up of 13 amino acids. Germline V CDR1 and CDR2: SGDLS, YYNGEE. Here the CDR3 reads CASTPRVFTEAFF. The CDR3 bases are TGTGCCAGCACCCCTCGGGTTTTCACTGAAGCTTTCTTT.

The count of this clone is one. The CDR3 nucleotides are TGTGCCAGCAGCGAGACAGGGCACACTGAAGCTTTCTTT. This sequence encodes CASSETGHTEAFF. The chain recombines TRBV7-9 with TRBJ1-1; the match to TRBD1 covers 7 bases. Germline V gene data show CDR1 as SEHNR and CDR2 as FQNEAQ (reference sequence). This CDR3 spans 13 amino acids. V trimming: 5 bases; J trimming: 3 bases; junction bases outside the gene matches: 3.

This chain connects TRBV5-1 to TRBJ1-3; D is possibly TRBD1 (6 bases). The V end lost 1 base, the J end lost 0 bases, and 14 bases lay between the germline ends. CDR3 size: 17 residues. Germline V lookup: CDR1 SGHRS, CDR2 YFSETQ. CDR3 bases: TGCGCCAGCAGCTTGACGGGGGGGGCCACCTCTGGAAACACCATATATTTT. It yields the protein CASSLTGGATSGNTIYF. The variable domain in full, completed from reference TRBV5-1 and TRBJ1-3, reads KAGVTQTPRYLIKTRGQQVTLSCSPISGHRSVSWYQQTPGQGLQFLFEYFSETQRNKGNFPGRFSGRQFSNSRSEMNVSTLELGDSALYLCASSLTGGATSGNTIYFGEGSWLTVV.

This clone was seen only a few times. The V and J genes are TRBV5-1 and TRBJ2-7, with 8 bases fitting TRBD1. V shed 3 bases and J 0 bases; nucleotides not matched to a gene: 5. Per the germline V gene, CDR1 is SGHRS and CDR2 is YFSETQ. The CDR3 spans 15 residues. In DNA, the CDR3 is TGCGCCAGCAGCTCCAGACAGGGGAGCTCCTACGAGCAGTACTTC. Its translation is CASSSRQGSSYEQYF.

There are a few counts of this clone. The V and J genes are TRBV4-3 and TRBJ1-2; D unclear. This CDR3 is 13 amino acids long. The germline V gene encodes CDR1 LGHNA and CDR2 YSLEER. Trimming left V 6 bases short and J 5 bases short, with 13 bases between. CDR3 bases: TGCGCCAGCAGTCGGAGGGTAGGATATGGCTACACCTTC. Protein sequence: CASSRRVGYGYTF.

V and J are TRBV28 and TRBJ2-2; 10 bases align to TRBD1. Germline CDR1 MDHEN, CDR2 SYDVKM. Trimming removed 3 bases from V and 3 bases from J; junction bases left unmatched: 10. The CDR3 runs 18 residues. Written as DNA, the CDR3 is TGTGCCAGCAGTTTGGCGGGACAGGGGCTACCCTACACCGGGGAGCTGTTTTTT. Amino acids: CASSLAGQGLPYTGELFF.

The chain has TRBV5-1 and TRBJ2-2; 7 bases line up with TRBD2. Germline loops: CDR1 SGHRS, CDR2 YFSETQ. V lost 4 bases to trimming and J lost 4 bases; unmatched junction nucleotides: 7. The CDR3 totals 15 residues. The CDR3 bases are TGCGCCAGCAGCCTCTTAGCGGGTGGCACCGGGGAGCTGTTTTTT. This encodes CASSLLAGGTGELFF.

This clone was detected only a few times. This chain links TRBV7-3 with TRBJ2-3; 10 nucleotides agree with TRBD2. Per the germline V gene, CDR1 is SGHTA and CDR2 is FQGTGA. The CDR3 is made up of 16 amino acids. The ends lost 1 base at V and 1 base at J; junction bases unmatched: 2. CDR3: CASSLSLAGGTDTQYF. The CDR3 region has the DNA TGTGCCAGCAGCTTAAGCCTAGCGGGAGGCACAGATACGCAGTATTTT. Using reference TRBV7-3 and TRBJ2-3 for the parts outside the CDR3, the full variable domain is GAGVSQTPSNKVTEKGKYVELRCDPISGHTALYWYRQSLGQGPEFLIYFQGTGAADDSGLPNDRFFAVRPEGSVSTLKIQRTERGDSAVYLCASSLSLAGGTDTQYFGPGTRLTVL.

This clone was counted a single time. The chain carries TRBV6-1 and TRBJ1-5, with D perhaps TRBD1 (5 bases). V was trimmed by 6 bases and J by 8 bases, leaving 17 bases between them. Germline lookup yields CDR1 MNHNS and CDR2 SASEGT. The CDR3 spans 14 residues. The CDR3 nucleotides are TGTGCCAGCAGCGCAACAGGAACCTGGGAGCCCCAGCATTTT. Amino acid sequence: CASSATGTWEPQHF.

This clone was counted a few times. This chain links TRBV15 with TRBJ1-4, with TRBD1 identical over 9 bases. Trimming removed 6 bases from V and 7 bases from J; junction bases left unmatched: 6. The CDR3 is made up of 14 amino acids. Per the germline V gene, CDR1 is LNHNV and CDR2 is YYDKDF (reference sequence). CDR3 sequence reads: CATRGTGSVEKLFF. The CDR3 region has the DNA TGTGCCACCAGGGGGACAGGGTCTGTTGAAAAACTGTTTTTT.